The clone carrying this TCR beta chain was counted ten times or more. CDR3 length: 18 residues. The junction had 13 bases not matched to a gene; V was cut back by 4 bases and J by 2 bases. Germline CDR1 and CDR2: MGHRA and YSYEKL. UMIs were added to TCR cDNA along with a universal primer site when it was made by 5'RACE template switching. TCRdb reprocessed the 5' RACE reads via MiXCR and lists one record per CDR3 protein. The sample shows a few hundred thousand distinct CDR3 sequences, around 7.3% of them seen only once. The data stem from a study of T cells after yellow fever vaccination. V gene TRBV4-1 combines with J gene TRBJ2-5; 10 nucleotides align to TRBD1. The source of this sequence is a man between 18 and 29 years old who received the YFV17D yellow fever vaccine. The starting material was PBMCs, obtained more than 40 days after the first yellow fever vaccination. This CDR3 reads CASSRQTGGTGVQETQYF. In DNA form, the CDR3 reads TGCGCCAGCAGCCGACAAACAGGGGGGACAGGGGTGCAAGAGACCCAGTACTTC.